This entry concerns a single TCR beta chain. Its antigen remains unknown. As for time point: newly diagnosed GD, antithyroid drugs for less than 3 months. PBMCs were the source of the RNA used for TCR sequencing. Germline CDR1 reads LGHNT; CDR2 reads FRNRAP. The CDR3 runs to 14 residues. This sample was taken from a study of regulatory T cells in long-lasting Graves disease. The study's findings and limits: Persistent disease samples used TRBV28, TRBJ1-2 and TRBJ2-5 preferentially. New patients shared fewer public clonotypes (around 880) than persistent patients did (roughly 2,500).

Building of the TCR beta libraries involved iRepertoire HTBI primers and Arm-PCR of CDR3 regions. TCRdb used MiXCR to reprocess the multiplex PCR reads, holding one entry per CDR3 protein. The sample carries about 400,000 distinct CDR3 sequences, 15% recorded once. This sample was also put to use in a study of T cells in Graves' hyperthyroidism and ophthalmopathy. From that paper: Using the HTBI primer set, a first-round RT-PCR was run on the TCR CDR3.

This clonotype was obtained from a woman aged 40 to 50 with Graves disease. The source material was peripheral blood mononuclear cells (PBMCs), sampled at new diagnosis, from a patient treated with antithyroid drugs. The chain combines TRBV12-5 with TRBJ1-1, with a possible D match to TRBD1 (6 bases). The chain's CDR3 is CAINVDRPNTEAFF. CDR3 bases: TGTGCCATTAATGTCGACAGGCCGAACACTGAAGCTTTCTTT. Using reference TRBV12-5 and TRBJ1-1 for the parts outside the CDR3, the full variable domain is DARVTQTPRHKVTEMGQEVTMRCQPILGHNTVFWYRQTMMQGLELLAYFRNRAPLDDSGMPKDRFSAEMPDATLATLKIQPSEPRDSAVYFCAINVDRPNTEAFFGQGTRLTVV.